Each of the 29 T cell receptor beta chains below was sequenced from the same sample in a study of T cell responses to AZD1222 COVID-19 vaccine. Profiled with immunoSEQ multiplex PCR; TCRdb holds only in-frame clones, not every one. The profile shows some 150,000 clones, approximately 89% of them singletons. Sequencing used peripheral blood, obtained 28 days after the second AZD1222 dose. These receptors came from an adult who received the AZD1222 COVID-19 vaccine.

The CDR3 loop is CSAREVGEQFF. CDR3 in DNA: TGCAGTGCTAGAGAAGTTGGTGAGCAGTTCTTC. This chain links TRBV20-1 with TRBJ2-1; D ambiguous. The V end lost 0 bases, the J end lost 9 bases, and 6 bases lay between the germline ends. The length of the CDR3 is 11 residues. In germline, CDR1 is DFQATT, CDR2 SNEGSKA (reference sequence).

V gene TRBV29-1 combines with J gene TRBJ2-1; 9 bases align to TRBD2. V was pared by 6 bases and J by 10 bases, with 19 bases of the junction left unmatched. This CDR3 comprises 16 residues. Germline CDR1 and CDR2: SQVTM and ANQGSEA. The CDR3 bases are TGCAGCGTAGTACCGGGACTAGCATCGGTAGGCGACGAGCAGTTCTTC. Residues: CSVVPGLASVGDEQFF.

The rearrangement joins TRBV9 to TRBJ2-1; 10 nucleotides agree with TRBD2. The CDR3 sequence is 20 residues long. Germline V gene sequence: CDR1 SGDLS, CDR2 YYNGEE. The ends lost 6 bases at V and 4 bases at J; junction bases unmatched: 22. The CDR3 DNA sequence: TGTGCCAGCACGAAGACCCCTAACACGGTGACTAGCGGGCCTTACAATGAGCAGTTCTTC. Translating it yields CASTKTPNTVTSGPYNEQFF.

The chain joins TRBV2 to TRBJ1-5; TRBD1 matches at 10 bases. Trimming removed 7 bases from V and 6 bases from J; junction bases left unmatched: 3. From germline, CDR1 is SNHLY and CDR2 FYNNEI. The CDR3 is made up of 13 amino acids. CDR3: CASNGQGGQPQHF. The CDR3 DNA reads TGTGCCAGCAATGGACAGGGGGGTCAGCCCCAGCATTTT.

This sequence joins TRBV18 and TRBJ1-2; no firm D call. With 2 bases removed from V and 2 bases from J, the gap between germline ends came to 12 bases. This CDR3 is built from 15 residues. CDR1 and CDR2 from the germline V gene are KGHSH and LQKENI. This CDR3 is CASSPDPGSNYGYTF. CDR3 nucleotides: TGTGCCAGCTCACCAGACCCAGGCTCGAACTATGGCTACACCTTC.

J is TRBJ1-3 and V is TRBV4-3; 7 bases match TRBD1. V shed 5 bases and J 1 base; nucleotides not matched to a gene: 5. Germline V gene data show CDR1 as LGHNA and CDR2 as YSLEER. CDR3 length: 15 residues. Written as DNA, the CDR3 is TGCGCCAGCAGCAGACAGGGCTCGTCTGGAAACACCATATATTTT. Protein: CASSRQGSSGNTIYF.

The genes are TRBV24-1 and TRBJ2-1; 8 nucleotides line up with TRBD1. Germline V gene lookup returns CDR1 KGHDR and CDR2 SFDVKD. This CDR3 comprises 15 residues. Trimming removed 9 bases from V and 1 base from J; junction bases left unmatched: 7. The CDR3: CATCPGGPSYNEQFF. The CDR3 DNA reads as TGTGCCACCTGCCCAGGGGGCCCTTCCTACAATGAGCAGTTCTTC.

The chain links TRBV2 to TRBJ2-2; TRBD2 matches 12 bases. The V gene end was trimmed by 1 base and the J gene end by 5 bases; junction bases not matched to a gene: 17. The CDR3 covers 21 residues. CDR1 and CDR2 from the germline V gene are SNHLY and FYNNEI. DNA of the CDR3: TGTGCCAGCAGTGAAGGTTTCGTACTCGGGCGACTAGCGGGAGATACCGGGGAGCTGTTTTTT. Translated: CASSEGFVLGRLAGDTGELFF.

The gene calls are TRBV28 and TRBJ1-2; D possibly corresponds to TRBD1 (6 bases). The CDR3 is 14 amino acids. Trimming pared 7 bases from V and 4 bases from J, leaving 16 bases between. Germline V gives CDR1 MDHEN, CDR2 SYDVKM. The CDR3, as DNA: TGTGCCAGCATAGGGGGTATCCCCCTCTATGGCTACACCTTC. Protein sequence: CASIGGIPLYGYTF.

This clone was detected only a few times. The chain links TRBV15 to TRBJ2-3, with D unresolved. The CDR3 length is 15 residues. Trimming removed 8 bases at V and 0 bases at J, with 15 bases between. Germline assignment: CDR1 LNHNV and CDR2 YYDKDF (reference sequence). CDR3 coding DNA: TGTGCCACCCTTGACGCCGGGTTAAGCACAGATACGCAGTATTTT. This codes for CATLDAGLSTDTQYF.

This chain connects TRBV9 to TRBJ2-5; the D is unclear. V was shortened by 4 bases and J by 7 bases, with 11 bases between the two germline ends. The CDR3 consists of 12 residues. Germline lookup yields CDR1 SGDLS and CDR2 YYNGEE. This CDR3 is CASSRSDGTQYF. The CDR3 coding sequence is TGTGCCAGCAGCAGGTCGGATGGGACCCAGTACTTC.

This chain links TRBV5-4 with TRBJ2-3; no clear D gene. V dropped 0 bases and J dropped 4 bases, with 6 bases sitting between them. The CDR3 has 13 residues. Germline V gene data show CDR1 as SGHNT and CDR2 as YYREEE (reference sequence). For the CDR3, the DNA is TGTGCCAGCAGCTTGGGAGGTGCAGATACGCAGTATTTT. It specifies CASSLGGADTQYF.

The chain is built from TRBV5-1 and TRBJ2-7; 10 nucleotides align to TRBD1. Trimming took 4 bases from V and 6 from J; bases not matched to a gene: 7. CDR3 length equals 14 residues. Germline CDR1 and CDR2: SGHRS and YFSETQ. Here the CDR3 DNA reads TGCGCCAGCAGCCCCGGGACAGGGGTTTTCGAGCAGTACTTC. It encodes CASSPGTGVFEQYF.

This rearrangement joins TRBV6-5 to TRBJ2-7; weak D call: TRBD1 (5 bases). The V gene's germline CDR1 is MNHEY and CDR2 SVGAGI. The CDR3 contains 15 residues. Trimming pared 0 bases from V and 4 bases from J, leaving 13 bases between. CDR3 sequence (DNA): TGTGCCAGCAGTTACTCAGGGGCGGAATCTTACGAGCAGTACTTC. Protein: CASSYSGAESYEQYF.

The chain has TRBV3-1 (or the pseudogene TRBV3-2) and TRBJ2-5; 10 bases are shared with TRBD2. The CDR3 has 16 residues. V lost 3 bases, J lost 2 bases, and 6 bases stayed unmatched. The germline CDR1 and CDR2 sequences are LGHDT and YNNKEL (reference sequence). Here the CDR3 DNA reads TGTGCCAGCAGCCACCGACTAGCGGGCTATCAAGAGACCCAGTACTTC. Translated: CASSHRLAGYQETQYF.

V and J are TRBV27 and TRBJ1-1; D is ambiguous. Germline values: CDR1 MNHEY, CDR2 SMNVEV (reference sequence). The germline V and J ends were trimmed by 3 bases and 2 bases, with 13 bases remaining between them. The CDR3 is 15 amino acids. CDR3 sequence reads: CASSLPGLPNTEAFF. The CDR3 nucleotides read TGTGCCAGCAGTTTGCCGGGCCTGCCAAACACTGAAGCTTTCTTT.

The chain couples TRBV2 to TRBJ1-2, with D unresolved. CDR1 is SNHLY, CDR2 FYNNEI, per germline. V gave up 3 bases and J gave up 7 bases, with 15 bases separating them. The CDR3 runs to 14 residues. CDR3: CASSDQDPKGGYTF. The CDR3 DNA is TGTGCCAGCAGTGACCAGGACCCTAAGGGTGGCTACACCTTC.

The chain has TRBV29-1 and TRBJ1-2; tentative D call: TRBD1 (5 bases). The V gene lost 7 bases and the J gene lost 4 bases, with 19 bases spanning the gap. This CDR3 has 14 amino acids. Germline V gene data show CDR1 as SQVTM and CDR2 as ANQGSEA. The CDR3 loop reads CSAVGDGTVYGYTF. The CDR3 nucleotides read TGCAGCGCCGTGGGGGACGGAACTGTCTATGGCTACACCTTC.

This chain links TRBV4-1 with TRBJ2-7; the D is unclear. The CDR3 extends over 14 amino acids. Germline V CDR1 and CDR2: MGHRA, YSYEKL. V lost 1 base and J lost 0, with 7 bases in between. CDR3 nucleotide sequence: TGCGCCAGCAGCCAAGGAAGTTACTCCTACGAGCAGTACTTC. Its translation is CASSQGSYSYEQYF.

CDR3 sequence reads: CASSFTGAKVSSSPLHF. The CDR3 DNA follows: TGTGCCAGCAGCTTTACAGGGGCAAAGGTCAGCAGTTCACCCCTCCACTTT. The genes are TRBV7-2 and TRBJ1-6; 7 bases are shared with TRBD1. The J segment lost 9 bases and the V segment lost 3 bases, leaving 14 bases of the junction unmatched. Germline V gene sequence: CDR1 SGHTA, CDR2 FQGNSA. This CDR3 has 17 amino acids.

The gene calls are TRBV5-4 and TRBJ2-7; 8 nucleotides line up with TRBD2. Germline V CDR1 and CDR2: SGHNT, YYREEE (reference sequence). The trim removed 2 bases at V and 5 bases at J, leaving 3 bases unmatched. This CDR3 region has 13 residues. The chain's CDR3 is CASSFSGNDEQYF. As DNA, the CDR3 is TGTGCCAGCAGCTTTAGCGGGAATGACGAGCAGTACTTC.

The rearrangement joins TRBV4-3 to TRBJ1-2, with 7 positions matching TRBD1. Germline assignment: CDR1 LGHNA and CDR2 YSLEER. The junction had 14 bases not matched to a gene; V was cut back by 2 bases and J by 5 bases. This CDR3 is 17 amino acids long. This CDR3 reads CASSQKGVGGPSYGYTF. In nucleotides, the CDR3 is TGCGCCAGCAGCCAAAAAGGGGTAGGGGGCCCCTCATATGGCTACACCTTC.

The V and J genes are TRBV5-8 and TRBJ1-5; possibly TRBD1 for D (6 bases). Germline V lookup: CDR1 SGHTS, CDR2 YDEGEE. This CDR3 comprises 16 residues. The V end was cut by 2 bases, the J end by 7 bases, with 19 bases between. The CDR3 reads CASSLTGPLSEQPQHF. CDR3 bases: TGTGCCAGCAGCTTAACAGGGCCCCTTTCGGAACAGCCCCAGCATTTT.

The rearrangement joins TRBV6-2 or TRBV6-3 to TRBJ2-5, with 10 bases aligning to TRBD2. The V gene's germline CDR1 is MNHEY and CDR2 SVGEGT. CDR3 size: 18 residues. Trimming cost V 5 bases and J 1 base; bases outside gene matches: 13. For the CDR3, the DNA is TGTGCCAGCAGTAGTATTAGTTTACTAGCGGGAATCCAAGAGACCCAGTACTTC. Protein product: CASSSISLLAGIQETQYF.

The gene calls are TRBV11-3 and TRBJ2-3, with a tentative D call TRBD1 (6 bases). V lost 2 bases, J lost 3 bases, and 18 bases lay in between. CDR1 and CDR2 (germline): SGHNT, YENEEA. CDR3 size: 17 residues. The CDR3 DNA reads as TGTGCCAGCAGCTTATATGCCGGGACAATTCCAACAGATACGCAGTATTTT. It translates to CASSLYAGTIPTDTQYF.

J is TRBJ2-7 and V is TRBV12-5; TRBD2 matches 7 bases. V shed 0 bases, J shed 4 bases, and the junction held 12 bases outside the gene matches. This CDR3 is 17 amino acids long. Germline-derived CDR1 and CDR2 are LGHNT and FRNRAP. The CDR3 DNA follows: TGTGCTAGTGGTTTGGTAGTCGGGGGGTGGTCGAGTTACGAGCAGTACTTC. Translated: CASGLVVGGWSSYEQYF.

The chain is built from TRBV14 and TRBJ2-3, with 14 bases aligning to TRBD2. Germline values: CDR1 SGHDN, CDR2 FVKESK. V was pared by 6 bases and J by 4 bases, with 6 bases of the junction left unmatched. The CDR3 has 16 residues. The CDR3 here is CASSTGLAGASDTQYF. CDR3 coding DNA: TGTGCCAGCAGTACGGGACTAGCGGGAGCTTCAGATACGCAGTATTTT.

The chain combines TRBV12-5 with TRBJ1-5; D is possibly TRBD1 (5 bases). The CDR3 is 14 residues long. V lost 1 base to trimming and J lost 6 bases, with 10 bases between them. CDR1 and CDR2 (germline): LGHNT, FRNRAP. CDR3 in amino acids: CASGLGQGGQPQHF. The CDR3 nucleotides are TGTGCTAGTGGTTTGGGGCAGGGTGGTCAGCCCCAGCATTTT.

The CDR3 bases are TGTGCCAGCAGCTTGGTCCAGGGGGCGCGCACCGGGGAGCTGTTTTTT. The encoded protein is CASSLVQGARTGELFF. The rearrangement joins TRBV5-6 to TRBJ2-2, with 8 bases lining up with TRBD1. From germline, CDR1 is SGHDT and CDR2 YYEEEE. The CDR3 has 16 residues. V lost 0 bases, J lost 4 bases, and 5 bases stayed unmatched.